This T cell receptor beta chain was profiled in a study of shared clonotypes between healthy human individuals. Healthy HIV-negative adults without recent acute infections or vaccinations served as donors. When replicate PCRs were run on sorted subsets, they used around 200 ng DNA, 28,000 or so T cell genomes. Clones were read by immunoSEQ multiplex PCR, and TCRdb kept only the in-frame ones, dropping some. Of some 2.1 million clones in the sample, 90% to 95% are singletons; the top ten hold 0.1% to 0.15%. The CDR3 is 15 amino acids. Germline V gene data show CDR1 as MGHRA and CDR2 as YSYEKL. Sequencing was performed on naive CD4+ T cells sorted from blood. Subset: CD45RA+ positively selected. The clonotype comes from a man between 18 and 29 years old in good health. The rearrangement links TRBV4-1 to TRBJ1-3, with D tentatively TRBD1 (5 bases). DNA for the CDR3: TGCGAGAGCAGCGCCCCTGGGGCAGGTGGAAACACCATATATTTT. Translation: CESSAPGAGGNTIYF.